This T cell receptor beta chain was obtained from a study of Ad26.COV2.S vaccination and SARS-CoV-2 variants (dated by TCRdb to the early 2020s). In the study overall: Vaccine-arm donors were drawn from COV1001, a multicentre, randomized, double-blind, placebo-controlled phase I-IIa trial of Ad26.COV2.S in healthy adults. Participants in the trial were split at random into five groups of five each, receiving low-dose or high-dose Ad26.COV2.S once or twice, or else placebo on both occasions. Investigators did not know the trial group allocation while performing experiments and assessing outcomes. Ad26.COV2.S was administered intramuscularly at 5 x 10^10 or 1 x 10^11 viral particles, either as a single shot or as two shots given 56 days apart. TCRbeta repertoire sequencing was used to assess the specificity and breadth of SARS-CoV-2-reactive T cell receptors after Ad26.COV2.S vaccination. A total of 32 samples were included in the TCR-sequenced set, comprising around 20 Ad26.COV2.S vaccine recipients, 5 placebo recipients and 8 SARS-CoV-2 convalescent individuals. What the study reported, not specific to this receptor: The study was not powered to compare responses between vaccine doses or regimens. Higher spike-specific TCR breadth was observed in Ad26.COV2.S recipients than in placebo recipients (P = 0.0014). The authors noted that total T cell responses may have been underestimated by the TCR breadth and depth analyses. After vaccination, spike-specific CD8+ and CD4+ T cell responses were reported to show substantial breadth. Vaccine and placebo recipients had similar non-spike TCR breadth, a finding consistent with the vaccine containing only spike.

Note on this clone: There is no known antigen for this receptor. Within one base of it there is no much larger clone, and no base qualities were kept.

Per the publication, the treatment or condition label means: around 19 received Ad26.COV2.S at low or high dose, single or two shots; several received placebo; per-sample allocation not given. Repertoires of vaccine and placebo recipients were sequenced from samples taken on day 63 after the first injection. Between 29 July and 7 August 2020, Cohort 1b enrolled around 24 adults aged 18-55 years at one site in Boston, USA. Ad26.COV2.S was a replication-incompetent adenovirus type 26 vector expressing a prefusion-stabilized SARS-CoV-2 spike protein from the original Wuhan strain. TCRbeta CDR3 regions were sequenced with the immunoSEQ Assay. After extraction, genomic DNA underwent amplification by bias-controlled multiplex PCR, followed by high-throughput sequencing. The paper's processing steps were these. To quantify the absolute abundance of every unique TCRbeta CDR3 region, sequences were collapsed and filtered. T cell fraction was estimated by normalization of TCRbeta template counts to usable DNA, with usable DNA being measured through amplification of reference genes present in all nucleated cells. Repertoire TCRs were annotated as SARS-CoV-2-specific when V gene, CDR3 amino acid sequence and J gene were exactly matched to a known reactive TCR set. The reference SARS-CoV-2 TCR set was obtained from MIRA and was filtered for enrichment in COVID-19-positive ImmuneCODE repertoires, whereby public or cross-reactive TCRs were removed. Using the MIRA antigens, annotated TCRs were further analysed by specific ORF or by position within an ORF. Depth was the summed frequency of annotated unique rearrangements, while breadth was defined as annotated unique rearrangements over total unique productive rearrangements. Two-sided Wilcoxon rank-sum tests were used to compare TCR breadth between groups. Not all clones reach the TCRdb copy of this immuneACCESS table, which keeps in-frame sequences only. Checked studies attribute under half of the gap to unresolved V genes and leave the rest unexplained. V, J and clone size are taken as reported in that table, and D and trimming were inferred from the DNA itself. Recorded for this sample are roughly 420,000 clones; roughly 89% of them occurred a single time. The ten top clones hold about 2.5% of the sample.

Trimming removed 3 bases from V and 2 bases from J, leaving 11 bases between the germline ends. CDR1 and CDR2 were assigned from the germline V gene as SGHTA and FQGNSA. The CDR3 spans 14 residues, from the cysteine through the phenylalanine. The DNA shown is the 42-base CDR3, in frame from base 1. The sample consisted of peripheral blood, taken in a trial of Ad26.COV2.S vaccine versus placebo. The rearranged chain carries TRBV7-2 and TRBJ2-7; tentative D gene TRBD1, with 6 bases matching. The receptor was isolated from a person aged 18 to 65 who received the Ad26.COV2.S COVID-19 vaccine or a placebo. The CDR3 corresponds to CASSLGAPAYEQYF. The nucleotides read TGTGCCAGCAGCTTGGGGGCGCCGGCCTACGAGCAGTACTTC.